This TCR beta chain was identified during a study of blood T cell repertoires in COVID-19. Study information: The origin of the acute and convalescent COVID-19 samples was the United States, Italy and Spain.

Germline V gene lookup returns CDR1 LGHNA and CDR2 YSLEER. CDR3 length: 14 residues. With 0 bases clipped from V and 8 bases from J, the junction kept 6 bases outside the gene matches. Original processing notes: Amplification of reference gene primers provided the estimated nucleated cell counts. Measured with immunoSEQ multiplex PCR; TCRdb has only the in-frame clones, and not every one. Clone size and the V and J calls come from that table; the DNA yielded D and trimming. The sample lists about 94,000 clones, approximately 84% occurring once. The TCR comes from a man in his fifties or sixties with acute or convalescent COVID-19. Sequencing was carried out using peripheral blood. V usage is TRBV4-3 and J usage is TRBJ1-2; 7 nucleotides align to TRBD1. For the CDR3, the DNA is TGCGCCAGCAGCCAAGACAGGGGGGTTTGGGGCTACACCTTC. Translation: CASSQDRGVWGYTF.